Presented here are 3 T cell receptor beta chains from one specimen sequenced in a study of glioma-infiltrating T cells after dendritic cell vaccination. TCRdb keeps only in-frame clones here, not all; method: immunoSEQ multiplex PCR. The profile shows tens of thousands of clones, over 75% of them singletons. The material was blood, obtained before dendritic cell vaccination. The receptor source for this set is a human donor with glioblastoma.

For the CDR3, the DNA is TGTGCCAGCAGCCCTGGACTAGTTCGGTATTTT. Translation: CASSPGLVRYF. This chain uses TRBV11-2 with TRBJ2-3; 7 bases fit TRBD2. Per the germline V gene, CDR1 is SGHAT and CDR2 is FQNNGV. J gave up 14 bases and V 5 bases, and 7 bases lay outside the gene matches. The CDR3 loop spans 11 amino acids.

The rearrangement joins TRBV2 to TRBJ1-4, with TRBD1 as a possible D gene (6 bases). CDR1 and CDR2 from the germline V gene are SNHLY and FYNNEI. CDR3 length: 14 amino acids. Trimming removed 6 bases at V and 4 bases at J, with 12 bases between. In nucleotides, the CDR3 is TGTGCCAGCAGGCCAGGGGACCATAATGAAAAACTGTTTTTT. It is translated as CASRPGDHNEKLFF.

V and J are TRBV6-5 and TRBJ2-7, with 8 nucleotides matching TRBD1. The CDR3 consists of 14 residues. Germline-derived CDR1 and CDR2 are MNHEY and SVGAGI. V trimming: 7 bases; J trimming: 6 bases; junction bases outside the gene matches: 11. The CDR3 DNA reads TGTGCCAGCAATCGAAAGGCAGGGGGCTCCGAGCAGTACGTC. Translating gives CASNRKAGGSEQYV.